This note documents a single T cell receptor beta chain sequence. The clone's antigen remains unknown. Base qualities are missing; no much larger clone stands one base away. This record comes from a study of T-cell memory formation after mild COVID-19 (dated by TCRdb to about 2021). About the full investigation: TCR sequence clusters from the two donors were largely donor specific. Two young, previously healthy adult volunteers made up the cohort, one male and one female. T-cell clones expanding and contracting after mild COVID-19 in two donors were tracked by longitudinal TCRalpha and TCRbeta repertoire sequencing.

PBMCs were isolated by Ficoll-Paque density gradient centrifugation. Sequencing used an Illumina NovaSeq 6000. TCRalpha and TCRbeta cDNA libraries were constructed by 5'RACE with constant-segment primers, with sample barcodes and unique molecular identifiers being introduced. Trizol reagent was used to extract RNA from every sample. Library amplification was performed in two PCR steps, and a second sample barcode and Illumina TruSeq adapters were introduced in the second step. The libraries were sequenced on an Illumina NovaSeq using 2 x 150 bp paired-end reads. From the authors' description of their analysis: With migec v1.2.7, reads were demultiplexed and then collapsed into UMI-guided consensus sequences. Using mixcr v2.1.11, the UMI consensuses were aligned to TRA and TRB V and J templates and assembled into clonotypes. Clonotypes were classified as expanded or contracted when called significant by both edgeR and NoisET, with noise models trained on biological replicates. edgeR calls used a false discovery rate-adjusted p below 0.01 and a log2 fold-change threshold of 1. As an exploratory analysis of dynamics, max-normalized trajectories of the 1000 most abundant clonotypes were examined with PCA combined with hierarchical clustering. Separately sequenced CD4+ and CD8+ repertoires were used to assign the CD4 or CD8 phenotype of responding clones. TCRdb itself trimmed the public reads at Q25 with fastp, ran MiXCR and retained productive beta chains. Merged by CDR3 protein, the rows form single entries marked with the most common genes and DNA. Clone size and V and J calls follow TCRdb, not the original study. Counted in this sample were 300,000 to 400,000 distinct CDR3 sequences; roughly an eighth of them appeared once. Over 20% of the sample is in the top ten clones.

Results and caveats for the whole study, not just this receptor: The study covered only a couple of mild cases, and larger cohorts including severe cases with pre-infection samples were considered necessary. The detection of some responding clones in pre-infection memory suggests that pre-existing cross-reactive memory T cells joined the SARS-CoV-2 response. Contracting CD4+ clones turned up mainly in the CM and EM memory subsets, whereas EMRA was where CD8+ clones were enriched. Whether the second-wave clones peaking on day 37 were SARS-CoV-2 specific was not confirmed. Clones contracting from day 15 to 85 had balanced CD4/CD8 phenotypes, while a second wave expanding from day 15 to 37 was biased towards CD4+.

V gives up 1 base and J gives up 0 bases, and the segment between their germline ends measures 9 bases. Measured from the cysteine to the phenylalanine, the CDR3 is 15 residues long. The retained sequence is limited to the CDR3, 45 bases, with the frame set at the first base. Via the germline V gene, CDR1 is SGHTA and CDR2 FQGNSA. The receptor was isolated from a man between 18 and 29 years old who had mild COVID-19 (a few samples of this study predate the infection). The sample titles of this study are shuffled in the database, so cell type and time point are left out; the donor was told from shared clones. Rearrangement joined TRBV7-2 to TRBJ1-1, with a weak D call of TRBD1 (5 bases match). Material for sequencing was PBMCs or a T cell subset sorted from them (not recorded which). The DNA sequence is given as TGTGCCAGCAGCTTAGTTTGGGGCATGAACACTGAAGCTTTCTTT. Translated, it gives CASSLVWGMNTEAFF. The reference TRBV7-2 and TRBJ1-1 proteins fill in what lies around the CDR3, so the full variable domain reads GAGVSQSPSNKVTEKGKDVELRCDPISGHTALYWYRQSLGQGLEFLIYFQGNSAPDKSGLPSDRFSAERTGGSVSTLTIQRTQQEDSAVYLCASSLVWGMNTEAFFGQGTRLTVV.